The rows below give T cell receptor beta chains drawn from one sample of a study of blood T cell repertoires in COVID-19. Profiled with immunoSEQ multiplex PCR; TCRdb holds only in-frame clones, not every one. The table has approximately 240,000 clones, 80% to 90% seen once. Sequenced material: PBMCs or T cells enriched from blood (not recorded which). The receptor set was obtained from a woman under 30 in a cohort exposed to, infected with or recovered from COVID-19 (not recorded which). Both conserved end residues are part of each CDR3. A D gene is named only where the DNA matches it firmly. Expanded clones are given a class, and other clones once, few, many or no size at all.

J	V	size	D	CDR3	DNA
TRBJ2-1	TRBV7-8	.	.	CASSLALTAETATEQFF	TGTGCCAGCAGCTTAGCGCTTACAGCCGAGACGGCGACTGAGCAGTTCTTC
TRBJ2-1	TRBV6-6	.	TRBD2	CASSRQTSGRVDEQFF	TGTGCCAGCAGTCGCCAGACTAGCGGGAGGGTTGATGAGCAGTTCTTC
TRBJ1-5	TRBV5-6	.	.	CASGYQGGQPQHF	TGTGCCAGCGGATACCAGGGTGGTCAGCCCCAGCATTTT
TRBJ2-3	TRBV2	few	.	CASSEPVSSTDTQYF	TGTGCCAGCAGTGAACCCGTATCGAGCACAGATACGCAGTATTTT
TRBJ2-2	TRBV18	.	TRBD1	CASSPTGGDTGELFF	TGTGCCAGCTCACCAACAGGGGGCGACACCGGGGAGCTGTTTTTT
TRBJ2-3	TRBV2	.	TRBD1	CASSEILVSPGQSTDTQYF	TGTGCCAGCAGTGAAATTCTTGTTTCCCCGGGACAGAGCACAGATACGCAGTATTTT
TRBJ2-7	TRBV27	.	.	CASGMNEQYF	TGTGCCAGCGGCATGAACGAGCAGTACTTC
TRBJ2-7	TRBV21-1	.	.	CASSKDRGCYEQYF	TGTGCCAGCAGCAAAGACAGGGGATGCTACGAGCAGTACTTC
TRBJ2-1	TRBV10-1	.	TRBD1	CASSESQGASYNEQFF	TGCGCCAGCAGTGAGTCCCAGGGGGCAAGCTACAATGAGCAGTTCTTC
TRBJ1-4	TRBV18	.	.	CASSPREIVNEKLFF	TGTGCCAGCTCACCGAGGGAGATCGTTAATGAAAAACTGTTTTTT
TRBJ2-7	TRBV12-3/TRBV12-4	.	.	CASSLDGAGEQYF	TGTGCCAGCAGTTTAGATGGGGCCGGCGAGCAGTACTTC
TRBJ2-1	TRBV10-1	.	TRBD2	CASSPRRGAGSNEQFF	TGCGCCAGCAGCCCCCGGCGGGGGGCTGGTTCCAATGAGCAGTTCTTC
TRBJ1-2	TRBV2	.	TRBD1	CASSAYRGSNYGYTF	TGTGCCAGCAGTGCTTACAGGGGATCTAACTATGGCTACACCTTC
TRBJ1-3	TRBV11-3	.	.	CASSLAALEVSGNTIYF	TGTGCCAGCAGCTTAGCGGCGTTGGAGGTATCTGGAAACACCATATATTTT
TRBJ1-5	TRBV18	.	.	CASSPGREVNQPQHF	TGTGCCAGCTCACCGGGCAGGGAGGTTAATCAGCCCCAGCATTTT
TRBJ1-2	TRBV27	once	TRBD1	CASRLLQGWLSNYGYTF	TGTGCCAGCAGATTATTACAGGGGTGGCTTTCTAACTATGGCTACACCTTC
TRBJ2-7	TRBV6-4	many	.	CASSDRDNEQYF	TGTGCCAGCAGTGACCGGGACAACGAGCAGTACTTC
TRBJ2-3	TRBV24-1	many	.	CATSDLVGRGLTSTDTQYF	TGTGCCACCAGTGATTTGGTGGGCAGAGGACTCACTAGCACAGATACGCAGTATTTT
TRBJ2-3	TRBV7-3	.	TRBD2	CASSPGLAGADTQYF	TGTGCCAGCAGCCCGGGACTAGCGGGTGCAGATACGCAGTATTTT
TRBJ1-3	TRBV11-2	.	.	CASSFTSGGVSGNTIYF	TGTGCCAGCAGCTTCACCTCGGGGGGGGTCTCTGGAAACACCATATATTTT
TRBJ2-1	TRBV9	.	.	CASSPTGERVVNEQFF	TGTGCCAGCAGCCCTACGGGGGAGCGGGTGGTCAATGAGCAGTTCTTC
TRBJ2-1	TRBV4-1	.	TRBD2	CASSPSGVSSYNEQFF	TGCGCCAGCAGTCCAAGCGGGGTGAGCTCCTACAATGAGCAGTTCTTC
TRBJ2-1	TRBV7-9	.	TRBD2	CASSLARSSGRAYNEQFF	TGTGCCAGCAGCTTAGCACGTAGTAGCGGGAGGGCTTACAATGAGCAGTTCTTC
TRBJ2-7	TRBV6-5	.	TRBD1	CASSTRDRGSYEQYF	TGTGCCAGCAGTACCCGGGACAGGGGGTCCTACGAGCAGTACTTC
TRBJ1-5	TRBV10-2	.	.	CASSQGKQPQHF	TGCGCCAGCAGTCAGGGAAAGCAGCCCCAGCATTTT
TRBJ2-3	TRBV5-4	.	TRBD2	CASSLTSGATDTQYF	TGTGCCAGCAGCTTGACTAGCGGGGCCACAGATACGCAGTATTTT
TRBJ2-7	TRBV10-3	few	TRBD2	CAIKSGGPYEQYF	TGTGCCATCAAATCGGGGGGGCCCTACGAGCAGTACTTC
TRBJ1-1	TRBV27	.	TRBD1	CASGRQGLRNTEAFF	TGTGCCAGCGGCCGACAGGGGCTGCGGAACACTGAAGCTTTCTTT
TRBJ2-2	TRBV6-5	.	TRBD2	CASSYMAGGFGGELFF	TGTGCCAGCAGTTACATGGCGGGGGGATTTGGCGGGGAGCTGTTTTTT
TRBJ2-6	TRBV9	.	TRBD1	CASSDHRGNPGANVLTF	TGTGCCAGCAGCGACCACAGGGGGAACCCTGGGGCCAACGTCCTGACTTTC
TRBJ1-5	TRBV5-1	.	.	CASSPSSLNQPQHF	TGCGCCAGCAGCCCCTCTTCCCTCAATCAGCCCCAGCATTTT
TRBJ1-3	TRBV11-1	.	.	CASSLDRSGNTIYF	TGTGCCAGCAGCCTAGACCGGTCTGGAAACACCATATATTTT
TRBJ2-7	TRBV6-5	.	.	CASSRQVYEQYF	TGTGCCAGCAGCCGACAGGTCTACGAGCAGTACTTC
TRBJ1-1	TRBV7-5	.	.	CVRSNREGTEAFF	TGTGTCAGAAGCAACAGGGAGGGCACTGAAGCTTTCTTT
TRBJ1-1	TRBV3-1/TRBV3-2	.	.	CASSQGGILTEAFF	TGTGCCAGCAGCCAAGGAGGGATCCTAACTGAAGCTTTCTTT
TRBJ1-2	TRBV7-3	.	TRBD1	CASSPGQGDGYTF	TGTGCCAGCAGCCCGGGACAGGGAGACGGCTACACCTTC